These 27 T cell receptor beta chains came from one sample sequenced in a study of shared T cell receptors in the human thymus. TCRdb's table, derived via immunoSEQ multiplex PCR, lists solely in-frame clones and lacks some. The table records over 650,000 clones, more than 70% of them present only once. The sample was also reused in another study, on human thymus T cells.

Specimen: thymocytes. The receptors originated from a boy under three years old with a congenital heart defect.

The rearrangement joins TRBV19 to TRBJ1-2; 10 positions agree with TRBD1. Germline values: CDR1 LNHDA, CDR2 SQIVND (reference sequence). With V trimmed by 3 bases and J by 6 bases, 13 bases remained unmatched. The CDR3 is made up of 17 amino acids. CDR3 in amino acids: CASSIDHSRQGANGYTF. In DNA form, the CDR3 reads TGTGCCAGTAGTATCGATCATTCCAGACAGGGGGCCAATGGCTACACCTTC.

V usage is TRBV10-3 and J usage is TRBJ2-5; 7 nucleotides match TRBD1. The CDR3 has 16 amino acids. The V and J ends lost 1 base and 5 bases, in that order; junction bases with no gene match: 10. CDR1 is ENHRY, CDR2 SYGVKD, per germline. The CDR3 reads CAISEFSRGLFETQYF. Here the CDR3 DNA reads TGTGCCATCAGTGAGTTTAGCAGGGGGTTATTTGAGACCCAGTACTTC.

This clone was observed a handful of times. The chain combines TRBV5-4 with TRBJ2-5, with D tentatively TRBD1 (5 bases). Deletions cut 3 bases from V and 1 base from J, with 13 bases between. From germline, CDR1 is SGHNT and CDR2 YYREEE (reference sequence). This CDR3 comprises 15 residues. The chain's CDR3 is CASSSKGGAQETQYF. The CDR3 coding sequence is TGTGCCAGCAGCTCAAAAGGTGGGGCCCAAGAGACCCAGTACTTC.

The chain joins TRBV27 to TRBJ2-7; 8 bases align to TRBD2. This CDR3 region has 18 residues. V shed 5 bases, J shed 5 bases, and the junction held 20 bases outside the gene matches. Germline lookup yields CDR1 MNHEY and CDR2 SMNVEV (reference sequence). CDR3 in amino acids: CASSMSGSSGTKGDEQYF. For the CDR3, the DNA is TGTGCCAGCAGTATGAGTGGTAGTAGCGGGACAAAAGGAGACGAGCAGTACTTC.

V usage is TRBV6-5 and J usage is TRBJ2-7, with D possibly matching TRBD1 (6 bases). CDR3 length: 15 residues. Germline CDR1 MNHEY, CDR2 SVGAGI. Trimming cost V 0 bases and J 0 bases, with 9 bases left between them. CDR3 sequence: CASSYSRQVSYEQYF. The CDR3 DNA sequence: TGTGCCAGCAGTTACTCTAGACAGGTCTCCTACGAGCAGTACTTC.

The chain links TRBV27 to TRBJ1-5; D might be TRBD1 (6 bases). From germline, CDR1 is MNHEY and CDR2 SMNVEV (reference sequence). Trimming removed 6 bases from V and 3 bases from J, with 12 bases in between. The CDR3 has 14 amino acids. CDR3 residues: CASSLTGPNQPQHF. In DNA form, the CDR3 reads TGTGCCAGCAGCCTTACAGGGCCCAATCAGCCCCAGCATTTT.

The chain links TRBV7-6 to TRBJ1-1; TRBD1 aligns across 7 bases. This CDR3 contains 16 residues. Germline V gene lookup returns CDR1 SGHVS and CDR2 FNYEAQ. V shed 0 bases, J shed 2 bases, and the junction held 6 bases outside the gene matches. The CDR3 here is CASSLARGGENTEAFF. In DNA form, the CDR3 reads TGTGCCAGCAGCTTAGCTCGAGGGGGCGAAAACACTGAAGCTTTCTTT.

The sample holds one count of this clone. The J gene is TRBJ1-2, the V gene TRBV28; D ambiguous. V was cut by 3 bases and J by 2 bases, with 7 bases left in between. From germline, CDR1 is MDHEN and CDR2 SYDVKM. The CDR3 has 13 amino acids. CDR3 bases: TGTGCCAGCAGTTTTCCGGTAAACTATGGCTACACCTTC. As protein: CASSFPVNYGYTF.

V is TRBV6-5 and J is TRBJ2-7; no clear D. The germline V and J ends were trimmed by 4 bases and 4 bases, with 11 bases remaining between them. The germline V gene has CDR1 MNHEY and CDR2 SVGAGI. This CDR3 has 13 residues. The CDR3 spells CASSSRLLYEQYF. CDR3 DNA: TGTGCCAGCAGTTCGAGACTCCTATACGAGCAGTACTTC.

The chain couples TRBV5-6 to TRBJ2-5; 8 positions agree with TRBD2. CDR3 size: 14 residues. The junction had 2 bases not matched to a gene; V was cut back by 3 bases and J by 1 base. From germline, CDR1 is SGHDT and CDR2 YYEEEE. The CDR3 DNA reads as TGTGCCAGCAGCTCCCGGGGGGGCCAAGAGACCCAGTACTTC. It codes for CASSSRGGQETQYF.

The chain combines TRBV28 with TRBJ2-1, with D possibly matching TRBD1 (6 bases). V was cut by 6 bases and J by 10 bases, with 28 bases left in between. The CDR3 runs 17 residues. Germline CDR1 and CDR2: MDHEN and SYDVKM. The CDR3 here is CASRPTTGLRKDSEQFF. The CDR3 DNA reads TGTGCCAGCAGACCTACTACAGGGCTCCGTAAGGATTCGGAGCAGTTCTTC.

The chain recombines TRBV7-6 with TRBJ1-1, with D maybe TRBD1 (5 bases). CDR1 is SGHVS, CDR2 FNYEAQ, per germline. Trimming stripped 2 bases from V and 1 base from J, with 11 bases between. The CDR3 length is 15 residues. The CDR3 spells CASSLFRVPNTEAFF. The CDR3 region has the DNA TGTGCCAGCAGCTTATTCAGGGTACCGAACACTGAAGCTTTCTTT.

Only one count was recorded for this clone. The chain uses TRBV7-2 and TRBJ1-5, with 8 bases aligning to TRBD1. J was trimmed by 4 bases and V by 5 bases; bases with no gene match: 10. This CDR3 spans 16 amino acids. Germline CDR1 is SGHTA and CDR2 is FQGNSA. Written as DNA, the CDR3 is TGTGCCAGCAGCCACCCGAAGGACAGGGAGAATCAGCCCCAGCATTTT. Translated, it gives CASSHPKDRENQPQHF.

The J gene is TRBJ1-1, the V gene TRBV25-1; 8 nucleotides agree with TRBD1. The junction had 8 bases not matched to a gene; V was cut back by 5 bases and J by 3 bases. The CDR3 length is 15 residues. In germline, CDR1 is MGHDK, CDR2 SYGVNS. Here the CDR3 reads CASSLTGVLDTEAFF. CDR3 sequence (DNA): TGTGCCAGCAGTCTGACAGGGGTGTTGGACACTGAAGCTTTCTTT.

CDR3 DNA: TGTGCCAGCAGTGAATGGGTGCAGGGCTATGGCTACACCTTC. It specifies CASSEWVQGYGYTF. The rearrangement links TRBV6-1 to TRBJ1-2, with D tentatively TRBD1 (5 bases). V lost 2 bases and J lost 4, with 11 bases in between. This CDR3 comprises 14 residues. Germline V gives CDR1 MNHNS, CDR2 SASEGT.

This clone showed up just once. V is TRBV29-1 and J is TRBJ2-5, with D maybe TRBD2 (6 bases). V gave up 1 base and J gave up 5 bases, with 11 bases separating them. Germline CDR1 and CDR2: SQVTM and ANQGSEA. The CDR3 loop spans 13 amino acids. In nucleotides, the CDR3 is TGCAGCGTTGAAGCTTCCCTAGCGGAGACCCAGTACTTC. It encodes CSVEASLAETQYF.

This clone was detected a few times. This sequence joins TRBV4-3 and TRBJ1-6; D is undetermined. There are 15 residues in the CDR3. V was shortened by 0 bases and J by 6 bases, with 9 bases between the two germline ends. Per germline, CDR1 LGHNA and CDR2 YSLEER. As DNA, the CDR3 is TGCGCCAGCAGCCAAGAGGAAGGCGGTAATTCACCCCTCCACTTT. Its translation is CASSQEEGGNSPLHF.

The chain uses TRBV4-1 and TRBJ1-2; 10 nucleotides agree with TRBD1. Trimming cost V 4 bases and J 6 bases; bases outside gene matches: 8. Germline assignment: CDR1 MGHRA and CDR2 YSYEKL. The CDR3 spans 15 residues. CDR3 bases: TGCGCCAGCAGCCCGGGGACAGGGGATTTGGATGGCTACACCTTC. Protein product: CASSPGTGDLDGYTF.

The chain joins TRBV6-5 to TRBJ1-2; no clear D. This CDR3 spans 14 amino acids. Trimming took off 0 bases at V and 4 bases at J, with 9 bases between the two ends. From germline, CDR1 is MNHEY and CDR2 SVGAGI. The chain's CDR3 is CASSYSHGVYGYTF. In DNA, the CDR3 is TGTGCCAGCAGTTACTCGCACGGGGTCTATGGCTACACCTTC.

The CDR3 loop reads CASSLDTRQEKETQYF. Written as DNA, the CDR3 is TGTGCCAGCAGCTTAGATACGAGACAGGAAAAAGAGACCCAGTACTTC. The rearrangement uses TRBV7-2 and TRBJ2-5; tentative D call: TRBD1 (6 bases). V was cut by 1 base and J by 3 bases, with 15 bases left in between. CDR1 and CDR2 (germline): SGHTA, FQGNSA. This CDR3 has 16 amino acids.

V is TRBV30 and J is TRBJ2-6; TRBD2 aligns across 9 bases. From germline, CDR1 is GTSNPN and CDR2 SVGIG (reference sequence). This CDR3 has 19 amino acids. Trimming cost V 3 bases and J 2 bases; bases outside gene matches: 14. Written as DNA, the CDR3 is TGTGCCTGGAGGCCGGCTAGCGGGGACTATAGGGCTGGGGCCAACGTCCTGACTTTC. The encoded protein is CAWRPASGDYRAGANVLTF. The variable domain in full, with the rest retrieved from reference TRBV30 and TRBJ2-6, is SQTIHQWPATLVQPVGSPLSLECTVEGTSNPNLYWYRQAAGRGLQLLFYSVGIGQISSEVPQNLSASRPQDRQFILSSKKLLLSDSGFYLCAWRPASGDYRAGANVLTFGAGSRLTVL.

This sequence joins TRBV5-6 and TRBJ1-2; TRBD1 matches 7 bases. With 1 base clipped from V and 4 bases from J, the junction kept 7 bases outside the gene matches. Germline CDR1 and CDR2: SGHDT and YYEEEE. The CDR3 is made up of 15 amino acids. CDR3 sequence reads: CASSLSTGEGYGYTF. The CDR3 DNA reads TGTGCCAGCAGCTTGAGTACAGGGGAAGGCTATGGCTACACCTTC.

The V and J genes are TRBV4-3 and TRBJ1-4; D is undetermined. Germline V CDR1 and CDR2: LGHNA, YSLEER. The CDR3 has 19 amino acids. Trimming left V 3 bases short and J 0 bases short, with 20 bases between. The CDR3 here is CASSHPGTRTHTTNEKLFF. CDR3 bases: TGCGCCAGCAGCCATCCAGGCACAAGAACTCACACAACTAATGAAAAACTGTTTTTT.

Remarks on this clone: The junction departs from the called germline gene at one end, perhaps through a read error. In nucleotides, the CDR3 is TGTGCTAGCAGCTTGAACTTCGCGGGGCCCAGCACAGATACGCAGTATTTT. Translated, it gives CASSLNFAGPSTDTQYF. This chain links TRBV7-7 with TRBJ2-3; maybe TRBD2 (6 bases). This CDR3 contains 17 residues. CDR1 SSHAT and CDR2 FNYEAQ come from the germline V gene (reference sequence). The complete variable domain, with remaining parts taken from reference TRBV7-7 and TRBJ2-3, reads GAGVSQSPRYKVTKRGQDVTLRCDPISSHATLYWYQQALGQGPEFLTYFNYEAQPDKSGLPSDRFSAERPEGSISTLTIQRTEQRDSAMYRCASSLNFAGPSTDTQYFGPGTRLTVL.

This chain connects TRBV13 to TRBJ1-2, with unresolved D. The CDR3 is made up of 14 amino acids. Germline values: CDR1 PRHDT, CDR2 FYEKMQ (reference sequence). The V and J ends lost 3 bases and 4 bases respectively, with 12 bases between them. CDR3 sequence: CASSLLPASYGYTF. The CDR3 DNA is TGTGCCAGCAGCTTGTTACCCGCGTCCTATGGCTACACCTTC.

This sequence joins TRBV7-8 and TRBJ2-3, with D possibly TRBD2 on 6 matching bases. CDR1 and CDR2 from the germline V gene are SGHVS and FQNEAQ. With 0 bases removed from V and 2 bases from J, the gap between germline ends came to 9 bases. The CDR3 is 15 residues long. CDR3 DNA sequence: TGTGCCAGCAGCTTAGCCGGGAGTAACACAGATACGCAGTATTTT. It encodes CASSLAGSNTDTQYF.

The gene calls are TRBV2 and TRBJ2-1, with D uncertain. This CDR3 is built from 14 residues. Germline CDR1 and CDR2: SNHLY and FYNNEI. V was clipped by 4 bases and J by 7 bases, with 14 bases between them. CDR3 in amino acids: CASSASGSSNEQFF. The CDR3 nucleotides are TGTGCCAGCAGTGCCTCGGGTAGCTCGAATGAGCAGTTCTTC. The full variable domain, completed using reference TRBV2 and TRBJ2-1, is EPEVTQTPSHQVTQMGQEVILRCVPISNHLYFYWYRQILGQKVEFLVSFYNNEISEKSEIFDDQFSVERPDGSNFTLKIRSTKLEDSAMYFCASSASGSSNEQFFGPGTRLTVL.